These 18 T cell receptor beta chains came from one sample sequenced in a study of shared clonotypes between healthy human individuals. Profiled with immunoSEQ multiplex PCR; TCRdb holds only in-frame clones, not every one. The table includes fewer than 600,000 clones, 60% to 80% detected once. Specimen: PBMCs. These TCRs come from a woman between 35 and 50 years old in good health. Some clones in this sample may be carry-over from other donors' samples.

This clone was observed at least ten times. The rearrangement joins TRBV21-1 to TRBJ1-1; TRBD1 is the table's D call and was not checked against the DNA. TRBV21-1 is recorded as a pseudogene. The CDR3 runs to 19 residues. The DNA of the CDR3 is TGTGCCAGCAGCAAAGCGATGCTCCGGGACAGCAGTTTGAACACTGAAGCTTTCTTT. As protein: CASSKAMLRDSSLNTEAFF.

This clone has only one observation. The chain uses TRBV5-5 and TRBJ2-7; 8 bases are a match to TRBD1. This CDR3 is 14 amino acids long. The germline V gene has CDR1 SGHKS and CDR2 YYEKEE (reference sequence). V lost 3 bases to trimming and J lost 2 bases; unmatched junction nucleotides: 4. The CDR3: CASSSGGEPYEQYF. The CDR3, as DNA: TGTGCCAGCAGCTCAGGGGGCGAACCCTACGAGCAGTACTTC. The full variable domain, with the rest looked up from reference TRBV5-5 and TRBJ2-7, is DAGVTQSPTHLIKTRGQQVTLRCSPISGHKSVSWYQQVLGQGPQFIFQYYEKEERGRGNFPDRFSARQFPNYSSELNVNALLLGDSALYLCASSSGGEPYEQYFGPGTRLTVT.

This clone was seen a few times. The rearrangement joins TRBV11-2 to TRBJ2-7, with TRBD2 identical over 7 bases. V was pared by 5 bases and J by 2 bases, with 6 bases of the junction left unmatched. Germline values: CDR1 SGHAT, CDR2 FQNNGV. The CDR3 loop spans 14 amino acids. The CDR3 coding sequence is TGTGCCAGCAGCGCCAGCGGGGAAACCTACGAGCAGTACTTC. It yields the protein CASSASGETYEQYF.

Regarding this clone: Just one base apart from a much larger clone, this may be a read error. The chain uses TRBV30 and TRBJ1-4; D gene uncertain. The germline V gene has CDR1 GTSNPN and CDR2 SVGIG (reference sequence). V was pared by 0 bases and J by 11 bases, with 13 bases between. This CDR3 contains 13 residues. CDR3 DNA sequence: TGTGCCTGGAGTGTACCGCGGGGTGACAAACTGTTTTTT. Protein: CAWSVPRGDKLFF.

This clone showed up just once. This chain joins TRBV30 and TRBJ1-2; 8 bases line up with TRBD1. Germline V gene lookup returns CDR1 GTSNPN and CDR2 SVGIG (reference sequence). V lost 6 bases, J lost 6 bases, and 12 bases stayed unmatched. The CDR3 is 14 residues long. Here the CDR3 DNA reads TGTGCCTGTCAAAGGACAGGGAACTTCGATGGCTACACCTTC. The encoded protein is CACQRTGNFDGYTF.

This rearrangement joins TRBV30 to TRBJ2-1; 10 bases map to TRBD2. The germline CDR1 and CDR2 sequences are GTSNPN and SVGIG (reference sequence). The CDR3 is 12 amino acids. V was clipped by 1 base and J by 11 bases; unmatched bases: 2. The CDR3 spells CAWSGLAGKQFF. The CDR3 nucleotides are TGTGCCTGGAGTGGACTAGCGGGTAAGCAGTTCTTC.

The chain's CDR3 is CASSLLRSNQPQHF. The DNA of the CDR3 is TGTGCCAGCAGCTTACTACGGAGCAATCAGCCCCAGCATTTT. The rearrangement uses TRBV7-2 and TRBJ1-5; no clear D gene. Trimming took 2 bases from V and 1 from J, leaving 6 bases between them. There are 14 residues in the CDR3. CDR1 and CDR2 from the germline V gene are SGHTA and FQGNSA. Full variable domain (outside the CDR3, taken from reference TRBV7-2 and TRBJ1-5): GAGVSQSPSNKVTEKGKDVELRCDPISGHTALYWYRQSLGQGLEFLIYFQGNSAPDKSGLPSDRFSAERTGGSVSTLTIQRTQQEDSAVYLCASSLLRSNQPQHFGDGTRLSIL.

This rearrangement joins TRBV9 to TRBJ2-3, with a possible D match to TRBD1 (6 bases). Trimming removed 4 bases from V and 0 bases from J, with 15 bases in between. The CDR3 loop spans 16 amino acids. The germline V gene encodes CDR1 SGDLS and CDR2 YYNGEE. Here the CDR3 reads CASSPLGGLSTDTQYF. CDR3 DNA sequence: TGTGCCAGCAGCCCACTTGGGGGCCTGAGCACAGATACGCAGTATTTT.

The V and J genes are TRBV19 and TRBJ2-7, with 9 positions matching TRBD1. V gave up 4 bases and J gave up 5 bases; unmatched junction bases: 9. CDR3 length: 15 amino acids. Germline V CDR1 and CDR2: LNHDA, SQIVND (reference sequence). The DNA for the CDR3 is TGTGCCAGTAGTACAAGGACAGGGGTTAGTGACGAGCAGTACTTC. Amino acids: CASSTRTGVSDEQYF.

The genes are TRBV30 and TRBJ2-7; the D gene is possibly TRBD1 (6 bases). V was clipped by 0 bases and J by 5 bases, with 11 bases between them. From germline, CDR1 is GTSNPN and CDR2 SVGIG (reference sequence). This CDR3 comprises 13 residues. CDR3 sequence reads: CAWSVTGSNEQYF. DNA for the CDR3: TGTGCCTGGAGTGTAACAGGGTCCAACGAGCAGTACTTC.

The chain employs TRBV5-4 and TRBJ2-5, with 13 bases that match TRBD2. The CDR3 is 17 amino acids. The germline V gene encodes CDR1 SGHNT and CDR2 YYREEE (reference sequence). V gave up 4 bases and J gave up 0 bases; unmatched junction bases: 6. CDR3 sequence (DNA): TGTGCCAGCAGCACTAGCGGGAGGGCCCCCCACCAAGAGACCCAGTACTTC. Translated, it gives CASSTSGRAPHQETQYF.

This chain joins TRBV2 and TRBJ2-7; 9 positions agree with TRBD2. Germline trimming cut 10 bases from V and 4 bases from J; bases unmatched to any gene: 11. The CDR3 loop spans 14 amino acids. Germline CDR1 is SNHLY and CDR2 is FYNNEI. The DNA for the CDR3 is TGTGCCACCCATAGCGGGAGCGGAGGATACGAGCAGTACTTC. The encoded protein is CATHSGSGGYEQYF. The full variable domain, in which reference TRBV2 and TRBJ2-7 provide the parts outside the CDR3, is EPEVTQTPSHQVTQMGQEVILRCVPISNHLYFYWYRQILGQKVEFLVSFYNNEISEKSEIFDDQFSVERPDGSNFTLKIRSTKLEDSAMYFCATHSGSGGYEQYFGPGTRLTVT.

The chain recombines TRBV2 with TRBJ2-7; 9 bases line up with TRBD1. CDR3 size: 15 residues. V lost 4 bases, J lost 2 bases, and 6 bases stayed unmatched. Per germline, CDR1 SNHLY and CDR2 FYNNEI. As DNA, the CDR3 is TGTGCCAGCAGTGCCAACAGGGGGCCGACCTACGAGCAGTACTTC. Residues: CASSANRGPTYEQYF. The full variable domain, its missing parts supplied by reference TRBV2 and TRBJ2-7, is EPEVTQTPSHQVTQMGQEVILRCVPISNHLYFYWYRQILGQKVEFLVSFYNNEISEKSEIFDDQFSVERPDGSNFTLKIRSTKLEDSAMYFCASSANRGPTYEQYFGPGTRLTVT.

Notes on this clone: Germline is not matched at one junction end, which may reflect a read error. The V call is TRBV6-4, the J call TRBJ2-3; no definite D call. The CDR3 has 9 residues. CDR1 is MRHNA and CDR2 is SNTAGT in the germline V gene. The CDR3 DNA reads TGTGCCAGCAAAGATACGCAGTATTTT. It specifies CASKDTQYF.

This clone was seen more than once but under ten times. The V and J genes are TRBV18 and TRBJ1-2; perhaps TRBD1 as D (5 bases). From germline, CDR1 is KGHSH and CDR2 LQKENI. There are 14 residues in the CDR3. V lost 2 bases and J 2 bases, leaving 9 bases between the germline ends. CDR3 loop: CASSPDSGNYGYTF. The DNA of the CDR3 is TGTGCCAGCTCACCAGACAGCGGAAACTATGGCTACACCTTC.

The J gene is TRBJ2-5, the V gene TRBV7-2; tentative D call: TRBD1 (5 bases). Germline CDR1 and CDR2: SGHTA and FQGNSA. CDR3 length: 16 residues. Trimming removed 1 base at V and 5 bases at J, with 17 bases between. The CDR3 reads CASSLGTVREIETQYF. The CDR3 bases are TGTGCCAGCAGCTTAGGCACTGTCAGGGAAATCGAGACCCAGTACTTC.

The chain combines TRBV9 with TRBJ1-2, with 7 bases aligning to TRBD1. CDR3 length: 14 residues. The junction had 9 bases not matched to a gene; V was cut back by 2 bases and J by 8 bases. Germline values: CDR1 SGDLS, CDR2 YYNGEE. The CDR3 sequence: CASSVQGQDRGYTF. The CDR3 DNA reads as TGTGCCAGCAGCGTTCAAGGACAGGACCGCGGCTACACCTTC.

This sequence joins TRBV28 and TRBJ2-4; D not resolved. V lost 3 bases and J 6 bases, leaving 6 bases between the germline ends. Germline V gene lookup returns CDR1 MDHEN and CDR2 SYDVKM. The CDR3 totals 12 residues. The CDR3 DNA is TGTGCCAGCAGTTTCGGAGCAAACATTCAGTACTTC. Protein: CASSFGANIQYF.